The rows below give T cell receptor beta chains drawn from one sample of a study of blood T cell repertoires in COVID-19. TCRdb's copy holds only in-frame clones and misses some; the assay was immunoSEQ multiplex PCR. The sample has more than 250,000 clones; 90% are singletons. Material: PBMCs or T cells enriched from blood (not recorded which). These receptors originate from a woman between 18 and 29 years old with acute COVID-19. CDR3s include the opening cysteine and the closing phenylalanine or tryptophan. The order of the fields is CDR3 DNA, CDR3 protein, V gene, clone size, J gene, D gene. D genes are given only for firm matches. Not every row has a clone size; where given, it reads once, few, many or a size class.

DNA: TGTGCCAGCAGCGTAGGGATACCAGGGGTGGACACTGAAGCTTTCTTT
CDR3: CASSVGIPGVDTEAFF
V: TRBV9
size: .
J: TRBJ1-1
D: .

DNA: TGTGCCAGCAGTGGACTTAGGGACAGGGGAAGTGTAAGCAATCAGCCCCAGCATTTT
CDR3: CASSGLRDRGSVSNQPQHF
V: TRBV2
size: .
J: TRBJ1-5
D: TRBD1

DNA: TGCGCCAGCAGCCCCGGGACTAGCGCAGATACGCAGTATTTT
CDR3: CASSPGTSADTQYF
V: TRBV5-1
size: .
J: TRBJ2-3
D: TRBD2

DNA: TGTGCCAGCAGCCGGACAGGGGGCAAGGGCTACACCTTC
CDR3: CASSRTGGKGYTF
V: TRBV28
size: few
J: TRBJ1-2
D: TRBD1

DNA: TGTGCCATCAGCAGAGACTCCGACACTGAAGCTTTCTTT
CDR3: CAISRDSDTEAFF
V: TRBV10-3
size: .
J: TRBJ1-1
D: .

DNA: TGTGCCACCAGTGAGGGACAGGGGGCAAACGGTCAGCCCCAGCATTTT
CDR3: CATSEGQGANGQPQHF
V: TRBV24-1
size: .
J: TRBJ1-5
D: TRBD1

DNA: TGTGCCAGCAGCAAGACAGGACAGCTCCAAGAGACCCAGTACTTC
CDR3: CASSKTGQLQETQYF
V: TRBV11-2
size: .
J: TRBJ2-5
D: .

DNA: TGTGCCAGCAACCTCGGGACACCCTATAACTCCTATAATTCACCCCTCCACTTT
CDR3: CASNLGTPYNSYNSPLHF
V: TRBV7-9
size: .
J: TRBJ1-6
D: .

DNA: TGTGCCAGCAGTAAACAAGGCGGGAGCCCCTACAATGAGCAGTTCTTC
CDR3: CASSKQGGSPYNEQFF
V: TRBV11-3
size: .
J: TRBJ2-1
D: TRBD2

DNA: TGTGCCAGCAAGACAGCCGGAAGCAGAAGCTCCTACGAGCAGTACTTC
CDR3: CASKTAGSRSSYEQYF
V: TRBV28
size: .
J: TRBJ2-7
D: .

DNA: TGTGCCAGCTTACTAGGACTCTACAATGAGCAGTTCTTC
CDR3: CASLLGLYNEQFF
V: TRBV18
size: .
J: TRBJ2-1
D: .

DNA: TGTGCCAGTAGTCTGTTCCAGGGGGATCTAAGTGGCAATCAGCCCCAGCATTTT
CDR3: CASSLFQGDLSGNQPQHF
V: TRBV19
size: .
J: TRBJ1-5
D: TRBD1

DNA: TGTGCCAGCAGTGTACGACTTGGCCAGCCCCAGCATTTT
CDR3: CASSVRLGQPQHF
V: TRBV6-2/TRBV6-3
size: .
J: TRBJ1-5
D: .

DNA: TGTGCCAGCAGCTGGACTAGCGACTCCTACAATGAGCAGTTCTTC
CDR3: CASSWTSDSYNEQFF
V: TRBV3-1/TRBV3-2
size: .
J: TRBJ2-1
D: TRBD2

DNA: TGTGCCAGCAGCAAGAGTACGGGCTACGAGCAGTACTTC
CDR3: CASSKSTGYEQYF
V: TRBV28
size: .
J: TRBJ2-7
D: .

DNA: TGCGCCAGCAGCCTTCCGGGACAGGCCACAGATACGCAGTATTTT
CDR3: CASSLPGQATDTQYF
V: TRBV5-1
size: .
J: TRBJ2-3
D: TRBD1

DNA: TGCAGCGTTGCCGGGAGAGGCACTGAAGCTTTCTTT
CDR3: CSVAGRGTEAFF
V: TRBV29-1
size: .
J: TRBJ1-1
D: .

DNA: TGTGCCAGCAGCCCCGACGGACTAGCGGGAGTCGGTGAGCAGTTCTTC
CDR3: CASSPDGLAGVGEQFF
V: TRBV11-3
size: .
J: TRBJ2-1
D: TRBD2

DNA: TGTGCCAGCAGTTCTGTAGCGGGAGGCCACGTTCGGCAGTTCTTC
CDR3: CASSSVAGGHVRQFF
V: TRBV6-2/TRBV6-3
size: .
J: TRBJ2-1
D: TRBD2

DNA: TGCAGCGTTGGCCCAGGGGCCGGGAACACTGAAGCTTTCTTT
CDR3: CSVGPGAGNTEAFF
V: TRBV29-1
size: .
J: TRBJ1-1
D: .

DNA: TGTGCCTGGAGTCCATGGACAGGCAAGATGGTTGATGGCTACACCTTC
CDR3: CAWSPWTGKMVDGYTF
V: TRBV30
size: .
J: TRBJ1-2
D: TRBD1

DNA: TGTGCCAGCAGTCCTTGGACTAGCGGAAGAGCCTACAATGAGCAGTTCTTC
CDR3: CASSPWTSGRAYNEQFF
V: TRBV2
size: .
J: TRBJ2-1
D: TRBD2

DNA: TGTGCCAGCGGGCTAGCGGGAAGTAACAATGAGCAGTTCTTC
CDR3: CASGLAGSNNEQFF
V: TRBV28
size: once
J: TRBJ2-1
D: TRBD2

DNA: TGTGCCACCAGCAGAGAGGCAGGGACTGTGGAAAAACTGTTTTTT
CDR3: CATSREAGTVEKLFF
V: TRBV15
size: once
J: TRBJ1-4
D: .

DNA: TGTGCCAGCAGGAAACAGGGGCTTGGTGATGAAAAACTGTTTTTT
CDR3: CASRKQGLGDEKLFF
V: TRBV2
size: .
J: TRBJ1-4
D: TRBD1

DNA: TGTGCCAGCAGGGCAGGCGTAACTGAAGCTTTCTTT
CDR3: CASRAGVTEAFF
V: TRBV13
size: .
J: TRBJ1-1
D: .

DNA: TGTGCCAGCAGCAAACAGTCTTTACCTAACTACGAGCAGTACTTC
CDR3: CASSKQSLPNYEQYF
V: TRBV6-5
size: .
J: TRBJ2-7
D: .

DNA: TGTGCCAGTAGTACAGGGGTTCAGCCCCAGCATTTT
CDR3: CASSTGVQPQHF
V: TRBV19
size: .
J: TRBJ1-5
D: .

DNA: TGTGCCAGCAGTTTATATGGGGAAGGGAGGCGCACAGATACGCAGTATTTT
CDR3: CASSLYGEGRRTDTQYF
V: TRBV27
size: few
J: TRBJ2-3
D: .

DNA: TGTGCCAGCTTAAATAACGGAGGCGGGCAAGAGACCCAGTACTTC
CDR3: CASLNNGGGQETQYF
V: TRBV18
size: .
J: TRBJ2-5
D: .

DNA: TGTGCCAGCAGCCGGACAGGGAGGGGTGCTTTCTTT
CDR3: CASSRTGRGAFF
V: TRBV11-2
size: .
J: TRBJ1-1
D: TRBD1

DNA: TGTGCCAGCAGCCGGGGAGAGGGCAGCAATCAGCCCCAGCATTTT
CDR3: CASSRGEGSNQPQHF
V: TRBV7-9
size: .
J: TRBJ1-5
D: .

DNA: TGTGCCAGCAGCTTGTCCCCGACAGGGACCGCCTACAATGAGCAGTTCTTC
CDR3: CASSLSPTGTAYNEQFF
V: TRBV5-6
size: .
J: TRBJ2-1
D: TRBD1

DNA: TGTGCCAGTCGGACTAGCGACTACACCGGGGAGCTGTTTTTT
CDR3: CASRTSDYTGELFF
V: TRBV19
size: .
J: TRBJ2-2
D: TRBD2

DNA: TGTGCCAGCAGCTTTGACAGCCTGACGCAGTATTTT
CDR3: CASSFDSLTQYF
V: TRBV11-2
size: .
J: TRBJ2-3
D: .

DNA: TGTGCCAGCAGGACAGCGACGCTTTCGAATCAGCCCCAGCATTTT
CDR3: CASRTATLSNQPQHF
V: TRBV28
size: .
J: TRBJ1-5
D: .

DNA: TGTGCCAGCAGCTTCTTGCCAGCGGGAGGTCGCACAGATACGCAGTATTTT
CDR3: CASSFLPAGGRTDTQYF
V: TRBV7-3
size: few
J: TRBJ2-3
D: TRBD2

DNA: TGTGCCATCAGTGACTCCTCCGGGAGGGGGACAGATACGCAGTATTTT
CDR3: CAISDSSGRGTDTQYF
V: TRBV10-3
size: .
J: TRBJ2-3
D: TRBD2

DNA: TGTGCCAGCAGCCCACGGGACAGGGGAGAGACCCAGTACTTC
CDR3: CASSPRDRGETQYF
V: TRBV7-8
size: few
J: TRBJ2-5
D: TRBD1

DNA: TGTGCCAGCAGCGAGAGGCTAGCGGGGGGGGTGGATACGCAGTATTTT
CDR3: CASSERLAGGVDTQYF
V: TRBV4-2
size: .
J: TRBJ2-3
D: TRBD2

DNA: TGTGCCAGCAGTTTGGGGGGACAGGTTAATCAGCCCCAGCATTTT
CDR3: CASSLGGQVNQPQHF
V: TRBV28
size: .
J: TRBJ1-5
D: TRBD1

DNA: TGTGCCAGCAGGGGGGGACTAGCGCTATACAATGAGCAGTTCTTC
CDR3: CASRGGLALYNEQFF
V: TRBV2
size: .
J: TRBJ2-1
D: TRBD2